This record concerns one T cell receptor (beta chain) sequence. The sample is drawn from a study of shared clonotypes between healthy human individuals. Assay: immunoSEQ multiplex PCR; the TCRdb copy retains only in-frame clones and omits some. The table has about 340,000 clones, about 73% seen once; the top ten hold more than 9%. Germline CDR1 is MNHEY and CDR2 is SMNVEV (reference sequence). V was pared by 1 base and J by 12 bases, with 10 bases between. The CDR3 has 12 residues. This TCR derives from a man aged 25-40 years in good health. Source material: memory CD4+ T cells sorted from blood. The subset was: CD45RA-negative fraction. This chain links TRBV27 with TRBJ2-1; D remains unclear. This chain's CDR3 is CASSLLGELQFF. The CDR3 nucleotides are TGTGCCAGCAGTTTATTGGGTGAATTGCAGTTCTTC.